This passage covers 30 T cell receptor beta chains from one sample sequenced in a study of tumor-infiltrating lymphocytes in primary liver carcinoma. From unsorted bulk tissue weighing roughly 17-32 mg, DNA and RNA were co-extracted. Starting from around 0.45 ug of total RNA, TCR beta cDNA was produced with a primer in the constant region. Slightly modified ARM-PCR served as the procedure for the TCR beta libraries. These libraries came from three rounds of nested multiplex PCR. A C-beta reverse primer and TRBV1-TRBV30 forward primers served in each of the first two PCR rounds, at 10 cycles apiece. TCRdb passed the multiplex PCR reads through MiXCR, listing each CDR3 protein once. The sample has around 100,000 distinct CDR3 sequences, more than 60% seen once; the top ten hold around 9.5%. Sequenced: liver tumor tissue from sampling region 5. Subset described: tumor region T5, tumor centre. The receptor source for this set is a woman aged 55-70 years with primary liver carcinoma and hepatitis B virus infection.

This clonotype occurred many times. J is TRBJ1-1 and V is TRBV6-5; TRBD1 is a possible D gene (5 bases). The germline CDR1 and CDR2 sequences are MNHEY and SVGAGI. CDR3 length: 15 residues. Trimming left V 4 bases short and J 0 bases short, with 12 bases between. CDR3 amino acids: CASSFRGEVNTEAFF. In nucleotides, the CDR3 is TGTGCCAGCAGTTTTAGGGGTGAGGTGAACACTGAAGCTTTCTTT.

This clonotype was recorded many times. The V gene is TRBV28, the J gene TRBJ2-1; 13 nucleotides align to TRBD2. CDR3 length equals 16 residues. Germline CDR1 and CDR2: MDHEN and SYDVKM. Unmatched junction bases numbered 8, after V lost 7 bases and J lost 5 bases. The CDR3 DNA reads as TGTGCCAGCACCGTGACTAGCGGGAGGCCAAACAATGAGCAGTTCTTC. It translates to CASTVTSGRPNNEQFF.

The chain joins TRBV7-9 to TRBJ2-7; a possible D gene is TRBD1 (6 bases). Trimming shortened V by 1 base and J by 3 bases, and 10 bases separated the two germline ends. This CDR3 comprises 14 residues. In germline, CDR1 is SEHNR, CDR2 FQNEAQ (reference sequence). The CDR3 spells CASSLGTAFYEQYF. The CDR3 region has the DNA TGTGCCAGCAGCTTAGGGACAGCCTTCTACGAGCAGTACTTC.

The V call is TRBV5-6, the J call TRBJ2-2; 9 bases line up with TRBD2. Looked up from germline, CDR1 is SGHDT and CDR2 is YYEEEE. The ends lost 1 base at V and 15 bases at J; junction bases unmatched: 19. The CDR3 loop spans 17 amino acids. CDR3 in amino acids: CASSLFGLATNTGEMFF. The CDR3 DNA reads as TGTGCCAGCAGCTTGTTCGGACTAGCGACGAACACCGGGGAAATGTTTTTT.

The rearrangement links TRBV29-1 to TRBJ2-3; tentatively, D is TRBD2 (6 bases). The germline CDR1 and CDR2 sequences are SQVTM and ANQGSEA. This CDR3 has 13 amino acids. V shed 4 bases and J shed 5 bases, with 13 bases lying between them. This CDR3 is CSVGRPGRDTQYF. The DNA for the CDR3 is TGCAGCGTTGGGAGACCCGGGAGAGATACGCAGTATTTT.

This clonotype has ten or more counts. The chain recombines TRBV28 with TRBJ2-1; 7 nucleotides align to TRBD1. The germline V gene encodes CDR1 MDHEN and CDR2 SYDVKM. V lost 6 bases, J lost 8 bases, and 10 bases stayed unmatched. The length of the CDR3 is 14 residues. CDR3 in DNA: TGTGCCAGCAGCTCGACCAAAGGGGGCGATGAGCAGTTCTTC. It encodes CASSSTKGGDEQFF.

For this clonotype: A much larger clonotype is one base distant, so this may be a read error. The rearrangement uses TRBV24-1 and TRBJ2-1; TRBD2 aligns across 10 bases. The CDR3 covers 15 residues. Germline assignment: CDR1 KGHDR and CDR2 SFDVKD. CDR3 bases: TGTGCCACCACTGATGGAGCGGGAGGGCTGGCTGAGCAGTTCTTC. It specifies CATTDGAGGLAEQFF.

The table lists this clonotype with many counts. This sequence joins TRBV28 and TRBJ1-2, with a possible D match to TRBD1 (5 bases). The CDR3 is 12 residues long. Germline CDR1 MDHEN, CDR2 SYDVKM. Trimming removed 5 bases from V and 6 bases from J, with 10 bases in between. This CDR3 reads CASSRQPNGYTF. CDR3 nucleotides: TGTGCCAGCAGTCGACAGCCAAATGGCTACACCTTC.

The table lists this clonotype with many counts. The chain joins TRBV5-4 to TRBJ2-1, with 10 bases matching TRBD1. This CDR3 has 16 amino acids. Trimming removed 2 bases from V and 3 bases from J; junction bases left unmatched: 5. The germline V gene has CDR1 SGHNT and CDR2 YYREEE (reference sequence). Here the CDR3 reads CASSLDRGRNYNEQFF. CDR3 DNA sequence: TGTGCCAGCAGCTTAGACAGGGGGCGAAACTACAATGAGCAGTTCTTC. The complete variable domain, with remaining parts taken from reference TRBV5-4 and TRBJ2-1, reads ETGVTQSPTHLIKTRGQQVTLRCSSQSGHNTVSWYQQALGQGPQFIFQYYREEENGRGNFPPRFSGLQFPNYSSELNVNALELDDSALYLCASSLDRGRNYNEQFFGPGTRLTVL.

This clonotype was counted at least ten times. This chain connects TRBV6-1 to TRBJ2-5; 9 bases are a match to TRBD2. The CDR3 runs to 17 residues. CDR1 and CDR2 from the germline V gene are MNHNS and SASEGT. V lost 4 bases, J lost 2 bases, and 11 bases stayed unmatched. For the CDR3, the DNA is TGTGCCAGCAGTGGAGGTAGGACTAGCGCCGTACAAGAGACCCAGTACTTC. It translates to CASSGGRTSAVQETQYF.

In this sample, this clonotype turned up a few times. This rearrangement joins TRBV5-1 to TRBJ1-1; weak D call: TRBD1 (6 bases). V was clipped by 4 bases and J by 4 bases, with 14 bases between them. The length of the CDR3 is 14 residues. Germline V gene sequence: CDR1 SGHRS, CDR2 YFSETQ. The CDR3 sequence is CASSRGTGPTEAFF. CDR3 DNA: TGCGCCAGCAGCCGAGGTACAGGGCCCACTGAAGCTTTCTTT. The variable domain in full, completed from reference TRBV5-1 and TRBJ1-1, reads KAGVTQTPRYLIKTRGQQVTLSCSPISGHRSVSWYQQTPGQGLQFLFEYFSETQRNKGNFPGRFSGRQFSNSRSEMNVSTLELGDSALYLCASSRGTGPTEAFFGQGTRLTVV.

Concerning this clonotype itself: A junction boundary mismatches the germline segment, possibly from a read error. CDR3 bases: TGTGACAGCAGCCAAGAACCGAGAGAGGGGACCGGGGGGCTGTTTTTT. This codes for CDSSQEPREGTGGLFF. The chain combines TRBV4-2 with TRBJ2-2; TRBD2 is a possible D gene (6 bases). The CDR3 runs 16 residues. In germline, CDR1 is LGHNA, CDR2 YNFKEQ.

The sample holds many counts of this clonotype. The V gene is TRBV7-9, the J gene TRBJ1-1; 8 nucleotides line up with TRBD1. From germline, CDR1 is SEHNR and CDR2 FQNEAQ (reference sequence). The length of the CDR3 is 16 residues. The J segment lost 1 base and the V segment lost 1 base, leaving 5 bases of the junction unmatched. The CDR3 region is CASSLDTGTGNTEAFF. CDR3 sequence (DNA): TGTGCCAGCAGCTTAGATACCGGGACAGGGAACACTGAAGCTTTCTTT.

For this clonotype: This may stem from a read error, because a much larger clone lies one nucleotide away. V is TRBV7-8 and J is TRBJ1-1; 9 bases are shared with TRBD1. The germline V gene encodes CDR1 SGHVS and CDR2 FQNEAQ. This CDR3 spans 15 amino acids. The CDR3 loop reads CASILNRGRGTEAFF. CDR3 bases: TGTGCCAGCATCTTAAACAGGGGGCGAGGGACTGAAGCTTTCTTT.

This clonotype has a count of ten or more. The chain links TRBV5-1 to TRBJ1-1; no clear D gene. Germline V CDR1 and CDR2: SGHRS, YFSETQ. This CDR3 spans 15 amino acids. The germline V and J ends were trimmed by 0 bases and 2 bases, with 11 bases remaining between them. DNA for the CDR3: TGCGCCAGCAGCTTGGATGGGGTGACTAACACTGAAGCTTTCTTT. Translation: CASSLDGVTNTEAFF.

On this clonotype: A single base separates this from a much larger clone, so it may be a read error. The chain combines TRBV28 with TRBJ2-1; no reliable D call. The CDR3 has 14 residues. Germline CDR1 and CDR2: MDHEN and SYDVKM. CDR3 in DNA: TGTGCCTGCAGTCCCCCGTTGGGTGGCAATGAGCAGTTCTTC. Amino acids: CACSPPLGGNEQFF.

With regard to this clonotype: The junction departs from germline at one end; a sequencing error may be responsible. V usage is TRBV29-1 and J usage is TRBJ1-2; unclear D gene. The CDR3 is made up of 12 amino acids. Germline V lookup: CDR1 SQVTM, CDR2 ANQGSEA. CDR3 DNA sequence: TGCAGTGTTGCCTGGACTTCCTATGGCTACACCTTC. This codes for CSVAWTSYGYTF.

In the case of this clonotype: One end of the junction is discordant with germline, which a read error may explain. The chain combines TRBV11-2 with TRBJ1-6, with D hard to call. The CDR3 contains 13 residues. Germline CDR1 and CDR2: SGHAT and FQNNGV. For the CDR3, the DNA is TGTACCAGCAGCTTTGCAATGAACTCACCCCTCCACTTT. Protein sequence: CTSSFAMNSPLHF.

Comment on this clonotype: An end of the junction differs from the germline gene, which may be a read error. CDR3 residues: CASSHGLAGPDTRYF. In DNA form, the CDR3 reads TGTGCCAGCAGCCATGGATTAGCGGGCCCAGATACGCGGTATTTT. The V call is TRBV11-2, the J call TRBJ2-3, with 7 bases lining up with TRBD2. Germline-derived CDR1 and CDR2 are SGHAT and FQNNGV. The CDR3 has 15 amino acids. The full variable domain, in which reference TRBV11-2 and TRBJ2-3 provide the parts outside the CDR3, is EAGVAQSPRYKIIEKRQSVAFWCNPISGHATLYWYQQILGQGPKLLIQFQNNGVVDDSQLPKDRFSAERLKGVDSTLKIQPAKLEDSAVYLCASSHGLAGPDTRYFGPGTRLTVL.

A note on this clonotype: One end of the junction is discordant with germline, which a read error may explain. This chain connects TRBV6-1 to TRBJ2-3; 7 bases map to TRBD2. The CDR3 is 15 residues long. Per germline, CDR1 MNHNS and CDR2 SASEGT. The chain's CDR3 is CASSEACGSIDTQYF. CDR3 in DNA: TGTGCCAGCAGTGAAGCGTGCGGGAGCATAGATACGCAGTATTTT.

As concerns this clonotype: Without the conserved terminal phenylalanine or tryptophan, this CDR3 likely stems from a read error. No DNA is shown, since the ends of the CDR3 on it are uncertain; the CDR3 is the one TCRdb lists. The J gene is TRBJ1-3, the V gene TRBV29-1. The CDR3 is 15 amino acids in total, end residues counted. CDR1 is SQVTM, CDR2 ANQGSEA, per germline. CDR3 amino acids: CSVLTTQGSGNTTYS.

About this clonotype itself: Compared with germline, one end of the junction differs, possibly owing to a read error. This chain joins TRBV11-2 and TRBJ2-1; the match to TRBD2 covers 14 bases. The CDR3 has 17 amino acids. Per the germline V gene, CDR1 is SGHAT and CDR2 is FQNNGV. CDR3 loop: CTSSGRLAGGPGGEQFF. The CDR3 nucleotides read TGTACCAGCAGTGGGAGACTAGCGGGAGGGCCGGGGGGTGAGCAGTTCTTC.

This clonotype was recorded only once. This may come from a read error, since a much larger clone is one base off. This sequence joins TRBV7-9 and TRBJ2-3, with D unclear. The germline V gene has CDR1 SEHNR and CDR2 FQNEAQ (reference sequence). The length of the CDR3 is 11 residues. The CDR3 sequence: CPSRLSDTQYF. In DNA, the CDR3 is TGTCCCAGCAGGCTTTCAGATACGCAGTATTTT. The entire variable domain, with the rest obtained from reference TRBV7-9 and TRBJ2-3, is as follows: DTGVSQNPRHKITKRGQNVTFRCDPISEHNRLYWYRQTLGQGPEFLTYFQNEAQLEKSRLLSDRFSAERPKGSFSTLEIQRTEQGDSAMYLCPSRLSDTQYFGPGTRLTVL.

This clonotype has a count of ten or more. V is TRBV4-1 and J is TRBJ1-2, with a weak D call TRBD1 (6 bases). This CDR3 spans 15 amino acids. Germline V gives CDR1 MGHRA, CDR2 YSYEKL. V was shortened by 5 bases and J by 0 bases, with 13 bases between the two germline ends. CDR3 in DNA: TGCGCCAGCAGCGACCGGACAGATTCTAACTATGGCTACACCTTC. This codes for CASSDRTDSNYGYTF.

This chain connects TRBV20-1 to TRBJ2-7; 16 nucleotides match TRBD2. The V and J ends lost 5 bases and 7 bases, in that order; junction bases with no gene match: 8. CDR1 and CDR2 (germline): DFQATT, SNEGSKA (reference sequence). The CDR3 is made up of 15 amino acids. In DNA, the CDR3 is TGCAGTGCTTCCGGGACTAGCGGGAGGGCGAAAGAGCAGTACTTC. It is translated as CSASGTSGRAKEQYF.

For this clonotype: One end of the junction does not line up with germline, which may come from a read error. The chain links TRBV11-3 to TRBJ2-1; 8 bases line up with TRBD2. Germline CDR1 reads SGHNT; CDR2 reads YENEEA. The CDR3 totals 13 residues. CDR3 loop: CASNAGGYYEQFF. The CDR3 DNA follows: TGTGCCAGCAATGCGGGGGGCTACTATGAGCAGTTCTTC.

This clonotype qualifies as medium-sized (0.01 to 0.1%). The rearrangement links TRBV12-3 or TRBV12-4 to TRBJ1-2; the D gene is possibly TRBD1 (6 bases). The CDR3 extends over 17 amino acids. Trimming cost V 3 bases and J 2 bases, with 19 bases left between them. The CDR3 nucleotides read TGTGCCAGCAGTTTTAGTCAGGCGGGGGCGCTGAACTATGGCTACACCTTC. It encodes CASSFSQAGALNYGYTF.

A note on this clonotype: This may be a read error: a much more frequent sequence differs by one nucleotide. The CDR3 spells CASSWGQGPYNEKLFF. The CDR3 DNA reads as TGTGCCAGCAGCTGGGGACAGGGGCCGTATAATGAAAAACTGTTTTTT. The chain couples TRBV7-9 to TRBJ1-4; 10 bases line up with TRBD1. This CDR3 comprises 16 residues. The germline V gene has CDR1 SEHNR and CDR2 FQNEAQ (reference sequence). V shed 4 bases, J shed 4 bases, and the junction held 6 bases outside the gene matches. The entire variable domain, with the rest obtained from reference TRBV7-9 and TRBJ1-4, is as follows: DTGVSQNPRHKITKRGQNVTFRCDPISEHNRLYWYRQTLGQGPEFLTYFQNEAQLEKSRLLSDRFSAERPKGSFSTLEIQRTEQGDSAMYLCASSWGQGPYNEKLFFGSGTQLSVL.

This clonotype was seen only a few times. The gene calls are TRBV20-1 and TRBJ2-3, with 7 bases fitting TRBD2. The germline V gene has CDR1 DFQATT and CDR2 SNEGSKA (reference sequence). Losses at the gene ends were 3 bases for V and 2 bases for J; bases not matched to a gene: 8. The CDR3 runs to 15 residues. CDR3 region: CSARLPSGVTDTQYF. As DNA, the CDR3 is TGCAGTGCTAGGTTACCTAGCGGAGTCACAGATACGCAGTATTTT.

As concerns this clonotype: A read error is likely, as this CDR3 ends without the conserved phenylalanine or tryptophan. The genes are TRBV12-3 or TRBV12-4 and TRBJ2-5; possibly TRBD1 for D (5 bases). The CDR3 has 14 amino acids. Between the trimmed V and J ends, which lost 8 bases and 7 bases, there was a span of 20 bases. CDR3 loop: CASARVEPWGTQYS. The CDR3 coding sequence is TGTGCCAGCGCCAGGGTAGAGCCATGGGGGACCCAGTACTCT.